This note documents a single T cell receptor (beta chain) sequence. Its antigen is not known. Trimming took 4 bases from V and 7 from J, leaving 15 bases between them. The CDR3 runs to 15 residues. Germline values: CDR1 SGHRS, CDR2 YFSETQ. The data stem from a study of shared clonotypes between healthy human individuals. Across the study: The cohort comprised a couple of women and a few men. Their ages spanned 18 to 49 years. Each donor's CD4 naive and CD4 memory cells filled three plates apiece, CD8 naive two, and CD8 memory one.

Sequencing was performed with immunoSEQ multiplex PCR; in TCRdb, only in-frame clones are kept and a portion is missing. The top ten hold around 1.5% of the sample, which has about 1 million clones, about 75% seen once. Study observations and caveats: Clonotype sharing among donors was expected to depend on sequencing depth.

Participating donors were healthy, HIV-negative adults free of recent acute infections or vaccinations. The TCR sequence derives from a man younger than 35 in good health. The sequenced sample was memory CD4+ T cells sorted from blood. Subset in this sample: CD45RA-negative fraction. The rearrangement links TRBV5-1 to TRBJ1-6; no definite D call. This chain's CDR3 is CASSRNDVGNSPLHF. CDR3 nucleotide sequence: TGCGCCAGCAGCCGGAACGATGTAGGGAATTCACCCCTCCACTTT.